The T cell receptor (beta chain) described here comes from a study of cytomegalovirus exposure and HLA in healthy donors. Study-wide results and limits: What TCR beta sequences reportedly achieved was accurate prediction of HLA-A and HLA-B alleles in most subjects. Later analysis showed most CMV-associated TCR beta chains appearing HLA-restricted.

This clone was detected a few times. Its antigen remains unknown. Trimming cost V 7 bases and J 0 bases, with 16 bases left between them. The CDR3 runs to 15 residues. Per germline, CDR1 MNHNY and CDR2 SVGAGI (reference sequence). PCR employed 60 Vbeta and 13 Jbeta primers. TCRdb's copy holds only in-frame clones and misses some; the assay was immunoSEQ multiplex PCR. The data hold about 140,000 clones, with 75% to 90% observed a single time. Material for sequencing was PBMCs. The TCR was taken from a man in his forties or fifties in good health and CMV-seronegative. The chain carries TRBV6-6 and TRBJ2-7, with D tentatively TRBD2 (5 bases). CDR3 in amino acids: CASIHRQAGSYEQYF. CDR3 DNA: TGTGCCAGCATCCACCGCCAGGCGGGCTCCTACGAGCAGTACTTC.